A selection of T cell receptor beta chains follows, all from one sample in a study of cytomegalovirus exposure and HLA in healthy donors. Clones were read by immunoSEQ multiplex PCR, and TCRdb kept only the in-frame ones, dropping some. The profile shows under 200,000 clones, around 77% of them singletons. Sequenced sample: PBMCs. The origin of the receptors is a man aged 30 to 39 in good health and CMV-seronegative. Each CDR3 is given with its conserved first and last residue. The D gene is left open where the match is weak. Clone size appears in some rows only: once, few, many, or a class for an expanded clone.

clone_size: NA; j_call: TRBJ2-7; v_call: TRBV11-2; d_call: NA; cdr3_aa: CASSTHREGEQYF; cdr3_nt: TGCGCCAGCAGCACCCACAGGGAAGGCGAGCAGTACTTC
clone_size: NA; j_call: TRBJ2-7; v_call: TRBV7-3; d_call: TRBD2; cdr3_aa: CASSLLGGTSGSYEQYF; cdr3_nt: TGTGCCAGCAGCTTATTGGGCGGGACTAGCGGGAGCTACGAGCAGTACTTC
clone_size: NA; j_call: TRBJ2-3; v_call: TRBV7-9; d_call: NA; cdr3_aa: CASANQGYTDTQYF; cdr3_nt: TGTGCCAGCGCCAATCAGGGTTACACAGATACGCAGTATTTT
clone_size: NA; j_call: TRBJ1-2; v_call: TRBV13; d_call: NA; cdr3_aa: CASSLIRGGDYGYTF; cdr3_nt: TGTGCCAGCAGCTTAATTAGGGGGGGTGACTATGGCTACACCTTC
clone_size: NA; j_call: TRBJ1-5; v_call: TRBV27; d_call: TRBD1; cdr3_aa: CASSPGGPKQPQHF; cdr3_nt: TGTGCCAGCAGCCCAGGGGGCCCAAAGCAGCCCCAGCATTTT
clone_size: NA; j_call: TRBJ1-2; v_call: TRBV20-1; d_call: NA; cdr3_aa: CSSQVNYGYTF; cdr3_nt: TGCAGCTCACAGGTTAACTATGGCTACACCTTC
clone_size: NA; j_call: TRBJ2-7; v_call: TRBV6-5; d_call: NA; cdr3_aa: CASSSKTPGEQYF; cdr3_nt: TGTGCCAGCAGTTCAAAGACCCCCGGGGAGCAGTACTTC
clone_size: NA; j_call: TRBJ1-5; v_call: TRBV15; d_call: TRBD1; cdr3_aa: CATSSHVGGQRSNQPQHF; cdr3_nt: TGTGCCACCAGCAGCCACGTGGGGGGACAGAGAAGCAATCAGCCCCAGCATTTT
clone_size: once; j_call: TRBJ2-1; v_call: TRBV5-1; d_call: TRBD2; cdr3_aa: CASSSAGVMYNEQFF; cdr3_nt: TGCGCCAGCAGCTCTGCGGGAGTAATGTACAATGAGCAGTTCTTC
clone_size: NA; j_call: TRBJ2-7; v_call: TRBV27; d_call: NA; cdr3_aa: CASSTIRLSRPYEQYF; cdr3_nt: TGTGCCAGCAGCACCATTAGGCTCTCGAGGCCATACGAGCAGTACTTC
clone_size: NA; j_call: TRBJ2-5; v_call: TRBV7-6; d_call: TRBD2; cdr3_aa: CASSRRLAGLLETQYF; cdr3_nt: TGTGCCAGCAGCCGAAGACTAGCGGGACTGCTAGAGACCCAGTACTTC
clone_size: NA; j_call: TRBJ2-3; v_call: TRBV27; d_call: TRBD2; cdr3_aa: CASSLSASGISTDTQYF; cdr3_nt: TGTGCCAGCAGTTTATCGGCTAGCGGCATTTCAACAGATACGCAGTATTTT
clone_size: NA; j_call: TRBJ2-1; v_call: TRBV7-7; d_call: TRBD2; cdr3_aa: CASSLGLAGVSEQFF; cdr3_nt: TGTGCTAGCAGCTTAGGGCTAGCGGGAGTCTCTGAGCAGTTCTTC
clone_size: NA; j_call: TRBJ2-3; v_call: TRBV5-4; d_call: TRBD2; cdr3_aa: CASSYWTSGRTDTQYF; cdr3_nt: TGTGCCAGCAGCTATTGGACTAGCGGGCGCACAGATACGCAGTATTTT
clone_size: NA; j_call: TRBJ1-2; v_call: TRBV5-6; d_call: NA; cdr3_aa: CASSLGSSGNYYGYTF; cdr3_nt: TGTGCCAGCAGCTTGGGGAGTTCAGGGAATTACTATGGCTACACCTTC
clone_size: few; j_call: TRBJ2-7; v_call: TRBV28; d_call: NA; cdr3_aa: CASSSPPVEQYF; cdr3_nt: TGTGCCAGCAGTTCACCCCCGGTCGAGCAGTACTTC
clone_size: NA; j_call: TRBJ1-6; v_call: TRBV5-1; d_call: TRBD1; cdr3_aa: CASSPGTGRSPLHF; cdr3_nt: TGCGCCAGCAGCCCGGGGACAGGGAGATCACCCCTCCACTTT
clone_size: NA; j_call: TRBJ2-7; v_call: TRBV2; d_call: TRBD2; cdr3_aa: CASGERGYEQYF; cdr3_nt: TGTGCCAGCGGAGAGCGGGGCTACGAGCAGTACTTC
clone_size: NA; j_call: TRBJ2-2; v_call: TRBV11-2; d_call: TRBD2; cdr3_aa: CASSFGVSGGTGELFF; cdr3_nt: TGTGCCAGCAGCTTTGGAGTGTCGGGAGGCACCGGGGAGCTGTTTTTT
clone_size: NA; j_call: TRBJ2-1; v_call: TRBV2; d_call: NA; cdr3_aa: CASITRLHEQFF; cdr3_nt: TGTGCCAGCATTACCAGGTTACATGAGCAGTTCTTC
clone_size: NA; j_call: TRBJ2-7; v_call: TRBV19; d_call: TRBD2; cdr3_aa: CASSTSSGGSYEQYF; cdr3_nt: TGTGCCAGTAGTACATCTAGCGGGGGCTCCTACGAGCAGTACTTC
clone_size: NA; j_call: TRBJ2-1; v_call: TRBV5-1; d_call: NA; cdr3_aa: CASSSTTRGGEQFF; cdr3_nt: TGCGCCAGCAGCTCAACCACTAGGGGGGGTGAGCAGTTCTTC
clone_size: once; j_call: TRBJ2-3; v_call: TRBV27; d_call: TRBD2; cdr3_aa: CASSLSGSADTQYF; cdr3_nt: TGTGCCAGCAGTCTTAGCGGGAGCGCAGATACGCAGTATTTT
clone_size: NA; j_call: TRBJ2-5; v_call: TRBV19; d_call: NA; cdr3_aa: CASRDVHAGETQYF; cdr3_nt: TGTGCCAGTAGGGATGTACATGCCGGGGAGACCCAGTACTTC
clone_size: NA; j_call: TRBJ1-4; v_call: TRBV6-5; d_call: TRBD1; cdr3_aa: CASSPTDRGTEKLFF; cdr3_nt: TGTGCCAGCAGTCCCACGGACAGGGGGACTGAAAAACTGTTTTTT
clone_size: NA; j_call: TRBJ2-2; v_call: TRBV29-1; d_call: TRBD2; cdr3_aa: CSVEDFARESDTGELFF; cdr3_nt: TGCAGCGTTGAAGATTTCGCGCGGGAGAGTGACACCGGGGAGCTGTTTTTT
clone_size: NA; j_call: TRBJ2-1; v_call: TRBV4-1; d_call: TRBD2; cdr3_aa: CASSQDTGLGARSEQFF; cdr3_nt: TGCGCCAGCAGCCAAGATACGGGACTAGGGGCCCGCAGTGAGCAGTTCTTC
clone_size: NA; j_call: TRBJ2-5; v_call: TRBV10-3; d_call: TRBD2; cdr3_aa: CAIRAGLAGRETQYF; cdr3_nt: TGTGCCATCAGGGCGGGGCTAGCGGGTAGGGAGACCCAGTACTTC
clone_size: few; j_call: TRBJ2-7; v_call: TRBV10-3; d_call: NA; cdr3_aa: CAISDGGAHYEQYF; cdr3_nt: TGTGCCATCAGTGATGGTGGGGCACACTACGAGCAGTACTTC
clone_size: NA; j_call: TRBJ2-3; v_call: TRBV30; d_call: TRBD2; cdr3_aa: CAWSPLAGGTDTQYF; cdr3_nt: TGTGCCTGGAGTCCTCTAGCGGGAGGGACAGATACGCAGTATTTT
clone_size: NA; j_call: TRBJ2-7; v_call: TRBV5-1; d_call: TRBD2; cdr3_aa: CASSVTSGSVAGYEQYF; cdr3_nt: TGCGCCAGCAGCGTGACTAGCGGGAGCGTGGCAGGATACGAGCAGTACTTC
clone_size: NA; j_call: TRBJ2-7; v_call: TRBV5-5; d_call: NA; cdr3_aa: CASSSYYEQYF; cdr3_nt: TGTGCCAGCAGCTCCTACTACGAGCAGTACTTC
clone_size: NA; j_call: TRBJ2-7; v_call: TRBV19; d_call: NA; cdr3_aa: CASSIFGGGNSYEQYF; cdr3_nt: TGTGCCAGTAGTATATTTGGTGGCGGGAACTCCTACGAGCAGTACTTC
clone_size: once; j_call: TRBJ2-7; v_call: TRBV2; d_call: NA; cdr3_aa: CASSDLGRSTTEQYF; cdr3_nt: TGTGCCAGCAGTGATTTGGGGAGGTCCACTACCGAGCAGTACTTC
clone_size: few; j_call: TRBJ2-3; v_call: TRBV2; d_call: TRBD2; cdr3_aa: CATYSGRGTDTQYF; cdr3_nt: TGTGCCACGTATAGCGGGAGGGGCACAGATACGCAGTATTTT
clone_size: once; j_call: TRBJ2-1; v_call: TRBV5-4; d_call: NA; cdr3_aa: CASSLLEYNEQFF; cdr3_nt: TGTGCCAGCAGCTTGTTGGAGTACAATGAGCAGTTCTTC
clone_size: NA; j_call: TRBJ2-7; v_call: TRBV29-1; d_call: TRBD1; cdr3_aa: CSVVTGTGVSYEQYF; cdr3_nt: TGCAGCGTCGTGACCGGGACAGGGGTTTCCTACGAGCAGTACTTC
clone_size: NA; j_call: TRBJ2-1; v_call: TRBV11-2; d_call: NA; cdr3_aa: CASSLDDIVRVGPHYNEQFF; cdr3_nt: TGTGCCAGCAGCTTAGACGATATAGTCAGGGTGGGCCCACACTACAATGAGCAGTTCTTC
clone_size: NA; j_call: TRBJ2-1; v_call: TRBV5-4; d_call: TRBD2; cdr3_aa: CASSSSGTSGGFSEQFF; cdr3_nt: TGTGCCAGCAGCTCGTCCGGGACTAGCGGGGGATTCAGTGAGCAGTTCTTC
clone_size: NA; j_call: TRBJ2-7; v_call: TRBV7-9; d_call: TRBD2; cdr3_aa: CASSLGGGFAYEQYF; cdr3_nt: TGTGCCAGCAGCTTAGGGGGGGGTTTTGCCTACGAGCAGTACTTC
clone_size: few; j_call: TRBJ2-1; v_call: TRBV7-2; d_call: TRBD2; cdr3_aa: CASSVGRTSGIPAYNEQFF; cdr3_nt: TGTGCCAGCAGCGTGGGAAGGACTAGCGGGATCCCCGCCTACAATGAGCAGTTCTTC
clone_size: NA; j_call: TRBJ2-3; v_call: TRBV2; d_call: TRBD2; cdr3_aa: CASSEIGERGRDTQYF; cdr3_nt: TGTGCCAGCAGTGAAATTGGGGAGCGGGGTAGGGATACGCAGTATTTT
clone_size: NA; j_call: TRBJ1-3; v_call: TRBV9; d_call: NA; cdr3_aa: CASSPGILSGNTIYF; cdr3_nt: TGTGCCAGCAGCCCAGGGATACTCTCTGGAAACACCATATATTTT
clone_size: NA; j_call: TRBJ1-3; v_call: TRBV7-9; d_call: TRBD1; cdr3_aa: CASDETGGNTIYF; cdr3_nt: TGTGCCAGCGACGAGACAGGGGGCAACACCATATATTTT
clone_size: NA; j_call: TRBJ2-7; v_call: TRBV7-9; d_call: NA; cdr3_aa: CASSSGGGSYYEQYF; cdr3_nt: TGTGCCAGCAGCTCGGGGGGCGGGAGCTACTACGAGCAGTACTTC
clone_size: NA; j_call: TRBJ2-2; v_call: TRBV4-2; d_call: NA; cdr3_aa: CASSQDFGGELFF; cdr3_nt: TGTGCCAGCAGCCAAGATTTCGGCGGGGAGCTGTTTTTT